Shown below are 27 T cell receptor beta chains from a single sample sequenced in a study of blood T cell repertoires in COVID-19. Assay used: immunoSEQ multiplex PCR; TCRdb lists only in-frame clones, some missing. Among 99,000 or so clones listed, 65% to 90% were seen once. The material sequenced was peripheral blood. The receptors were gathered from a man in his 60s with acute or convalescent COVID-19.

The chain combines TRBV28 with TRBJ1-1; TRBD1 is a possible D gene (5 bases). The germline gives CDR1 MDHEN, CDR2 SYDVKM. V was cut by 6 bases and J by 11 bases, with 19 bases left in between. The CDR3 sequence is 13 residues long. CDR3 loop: CASSLGGWVSAFF. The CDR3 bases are TGTGCCAGCAGCCTCGGGGGGTGGGTTAGTGCTTTCTTT.

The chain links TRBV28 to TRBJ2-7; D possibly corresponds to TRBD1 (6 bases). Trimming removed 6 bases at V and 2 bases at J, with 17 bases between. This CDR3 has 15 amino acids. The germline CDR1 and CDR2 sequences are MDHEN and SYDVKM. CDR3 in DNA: TGTGCCAGCAGCCCCGGGACATACCCTCCCTACGAGCAGTACTTC. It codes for CASSPGTYPPYEQYF.

Here the CDR3 reads CAWSPTQGKNYEQYF. In DNA form, the CDR3 reads TGTGCCTGGAGTCCAACTCAGGGTAAAAACTACGAGCAGTACTTC. This sequence joins TRBV30 and TRBJ2-7; perhaps TRBD1 as D (5 bases). CDR1 is GTSNPN, CDR2 SVGIG, per germline (reference sequence). The CDR3 contains 15 residues. With 2 bases removed from V and 3 bases from J, the gap between germline ends came to 17 bases.

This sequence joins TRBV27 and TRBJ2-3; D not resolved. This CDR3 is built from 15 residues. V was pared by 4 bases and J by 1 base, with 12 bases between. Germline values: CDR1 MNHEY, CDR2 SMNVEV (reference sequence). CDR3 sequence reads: CASSSYDQGTDTQYF. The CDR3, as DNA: TGTGCCAGCAGTTCCTACGACCAGGGCACAGATACGCAGTATTTT.

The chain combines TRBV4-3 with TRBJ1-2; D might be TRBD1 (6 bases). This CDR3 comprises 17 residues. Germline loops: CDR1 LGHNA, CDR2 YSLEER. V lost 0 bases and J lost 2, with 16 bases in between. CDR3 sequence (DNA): TGCGCCAGCAGCCAAGATCCGCCGGACAGAGAAAACTATGGCTACACCTTC. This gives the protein CASSQDPPDRENYGYTF.

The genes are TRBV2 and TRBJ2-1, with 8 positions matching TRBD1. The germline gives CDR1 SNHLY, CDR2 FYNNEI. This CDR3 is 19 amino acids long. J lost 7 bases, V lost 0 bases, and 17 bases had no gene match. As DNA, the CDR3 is TGTGCCAGCAGTGAAGCGACGATAGACAGGGGAAATAGTAAGAATGAGCAGTTCTTC. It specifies CASSEATIDRGNSKNEQFF. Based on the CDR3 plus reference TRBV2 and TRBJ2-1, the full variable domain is EPEVTQTPSHQVTQMGQEVILRCVPISNHLYFYWYRQILGQKVEFLVSFYNNEISEKSEIFDDQFSVERPDGSNFTLKIRSTKLEDSAMYFCASSEATIDRGNSKNEQFFGPGTRLTVL.

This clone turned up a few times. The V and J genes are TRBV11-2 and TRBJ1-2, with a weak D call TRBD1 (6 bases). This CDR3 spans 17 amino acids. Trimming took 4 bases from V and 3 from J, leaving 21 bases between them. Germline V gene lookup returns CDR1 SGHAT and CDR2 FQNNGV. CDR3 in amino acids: CASSSLGWGQRDYGYTF. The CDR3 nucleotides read TGTGCCAGCAGCTCCCTAGGGTGGGGACAACGTGACTATGGCTACACCTTC.

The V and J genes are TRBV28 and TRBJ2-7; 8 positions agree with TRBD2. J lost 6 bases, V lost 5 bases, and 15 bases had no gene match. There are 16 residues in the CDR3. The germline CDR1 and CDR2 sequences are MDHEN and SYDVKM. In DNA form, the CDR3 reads TGTGCCAGCAGTATATTAGCGGGAATATCCCCCGGCGAGCAGTACTTC. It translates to CASSILAGISPGEQYF.

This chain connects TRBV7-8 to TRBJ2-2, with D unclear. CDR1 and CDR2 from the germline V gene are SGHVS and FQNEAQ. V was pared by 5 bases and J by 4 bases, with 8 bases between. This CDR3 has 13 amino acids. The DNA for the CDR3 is TGTGCCAGCAGCGTAGACGGCACCGGGGAGCTGTTTTTT. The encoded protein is CASSVDGTGELFF.

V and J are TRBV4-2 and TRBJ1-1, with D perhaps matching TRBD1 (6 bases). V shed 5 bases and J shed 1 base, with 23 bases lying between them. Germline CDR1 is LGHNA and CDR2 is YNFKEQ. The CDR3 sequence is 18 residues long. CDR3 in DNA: TGTGCCAGCAGCTCTGAGATCCGGGACACTATAAGGAACACTGAAGCTTTCTTT. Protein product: CASSSEIRDTIRNTEAFF.

CDR3 bases: TGTGCCAGCAGCTTAGGGGCGCAGGACACTGAAGCTTTCTTT. Encoded protein: CASSLGAQDTEAFF. The chain is built from TRBV5-4 and TRBJ1-1; possibly TRBD1 for D (5 bases). Germline V lookup: CDR1 SGHNT, CDR2 YYREEE (reference sequence). CDR3 length equals 14 residues. The ends were cut back, 2 bases at V and 3 bases at J, with 11 bases in the middle.

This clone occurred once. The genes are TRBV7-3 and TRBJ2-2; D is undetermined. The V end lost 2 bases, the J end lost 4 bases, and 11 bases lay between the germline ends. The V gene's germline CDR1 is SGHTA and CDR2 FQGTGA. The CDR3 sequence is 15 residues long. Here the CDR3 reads CASSLGLESTGELFF. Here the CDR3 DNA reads TGTGCCAGCAGCTTAGGTCTGGAGAGCACCGGGGAGCTGTTTTTT.

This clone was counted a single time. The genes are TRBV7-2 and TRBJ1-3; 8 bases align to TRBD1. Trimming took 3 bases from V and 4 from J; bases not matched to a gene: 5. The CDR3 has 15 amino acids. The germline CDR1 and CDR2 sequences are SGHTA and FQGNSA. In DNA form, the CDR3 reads TGTGCCAGCAGCTTGACAGGGGCGGGGGGAAACACCATATATTTT. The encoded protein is CASSLTGAGGNTIYF.

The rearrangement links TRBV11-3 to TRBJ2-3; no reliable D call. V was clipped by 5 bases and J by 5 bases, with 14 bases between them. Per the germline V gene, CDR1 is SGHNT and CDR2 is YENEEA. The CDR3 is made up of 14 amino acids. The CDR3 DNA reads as TGTGCCAGCAGCCCCTTAATCGGTGGAGATACGCAGTATTTT. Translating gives CASSPLIGGDTQYF.

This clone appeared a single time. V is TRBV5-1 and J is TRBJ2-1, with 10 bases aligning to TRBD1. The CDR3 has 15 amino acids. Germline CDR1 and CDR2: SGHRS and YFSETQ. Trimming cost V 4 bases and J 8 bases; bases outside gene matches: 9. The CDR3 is CASSPDRGPRYEQFF. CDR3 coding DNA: TGCGCCAGCAGCCCTGACAGGGGGCCTAGGTATGAGCAGTTCTTC.

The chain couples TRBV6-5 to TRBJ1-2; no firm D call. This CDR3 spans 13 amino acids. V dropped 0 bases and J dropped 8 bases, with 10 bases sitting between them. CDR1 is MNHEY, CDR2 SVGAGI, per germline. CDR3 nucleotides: TGTGCCAGCAGTTACTCGATAAGCAGGGGCTACACCTTC. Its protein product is CASSYSISRGYTF.

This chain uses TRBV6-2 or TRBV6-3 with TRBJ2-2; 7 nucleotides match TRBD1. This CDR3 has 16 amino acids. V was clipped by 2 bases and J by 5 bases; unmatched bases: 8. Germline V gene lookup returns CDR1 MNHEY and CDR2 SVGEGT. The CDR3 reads CASSYPLTGKTGELFF. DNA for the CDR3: TGTGCCAGCAGTTACCCCTTGACAGGGAAGACCGGGGAGCTGTTTTTT.

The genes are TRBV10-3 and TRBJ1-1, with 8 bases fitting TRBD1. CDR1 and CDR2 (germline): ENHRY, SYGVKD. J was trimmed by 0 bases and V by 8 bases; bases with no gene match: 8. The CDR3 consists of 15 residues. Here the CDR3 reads CAIGTQTGVNTEAFF. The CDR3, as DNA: TGTGCCATCGGAACTCAGACAGGGGTGAACACTGAAGCTTTCTTT.

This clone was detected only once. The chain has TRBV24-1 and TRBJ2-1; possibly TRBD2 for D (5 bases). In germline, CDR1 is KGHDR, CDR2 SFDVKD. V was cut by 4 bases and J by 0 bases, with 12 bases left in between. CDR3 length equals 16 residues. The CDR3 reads CATSDWTPSSYNEQFF. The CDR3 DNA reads TGTGCCACCAGTGACTGGACTCCCAGCTCCTACAATGAGCAGTTCTTC.

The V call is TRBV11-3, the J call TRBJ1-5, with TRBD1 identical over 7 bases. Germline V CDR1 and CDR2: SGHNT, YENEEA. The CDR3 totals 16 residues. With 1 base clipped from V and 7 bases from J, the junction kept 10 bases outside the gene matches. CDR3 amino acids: CASSLVGDRVGQPQHF. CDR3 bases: TGTGCCAGCAGCTTAGTCGGCGACAGGGTGGGCCAGCCCCAGCATTTT.

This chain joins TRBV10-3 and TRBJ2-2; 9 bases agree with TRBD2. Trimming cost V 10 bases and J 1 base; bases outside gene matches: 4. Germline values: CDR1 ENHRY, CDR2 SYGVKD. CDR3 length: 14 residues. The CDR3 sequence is CANRAGGNTGELFF. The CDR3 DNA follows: TGTGCCAACCGAGCGGGAGGGAACACCGGGGAGCTGTTTTTT.

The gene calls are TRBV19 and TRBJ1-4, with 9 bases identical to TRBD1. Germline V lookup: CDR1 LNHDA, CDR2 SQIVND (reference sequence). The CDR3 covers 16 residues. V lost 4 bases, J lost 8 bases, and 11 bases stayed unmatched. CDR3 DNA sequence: TGTGCCAGTAGTAAGTGGACAAATACAGGGGGCGAAAAACTGTTTTTT. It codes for CASSKWTNTGGEKLFF.

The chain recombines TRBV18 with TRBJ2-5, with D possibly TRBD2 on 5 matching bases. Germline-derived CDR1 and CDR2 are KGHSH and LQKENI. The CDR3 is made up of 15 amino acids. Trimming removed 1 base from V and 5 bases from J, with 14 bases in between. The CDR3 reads CASSPLGAASETQYF. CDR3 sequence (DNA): TGTGCCAGCTCACCACTAGGAGCGGCGTCGGAGACCCAGTACTTC.

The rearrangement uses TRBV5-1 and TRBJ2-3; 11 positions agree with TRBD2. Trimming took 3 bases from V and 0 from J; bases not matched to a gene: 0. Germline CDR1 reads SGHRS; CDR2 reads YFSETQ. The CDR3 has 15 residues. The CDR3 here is CASSSSGGSTDTQYF. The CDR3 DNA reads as TGCGCCAGCAGCTCTAGCGGGGGGAGCACAGATACGCAGTATTTT.

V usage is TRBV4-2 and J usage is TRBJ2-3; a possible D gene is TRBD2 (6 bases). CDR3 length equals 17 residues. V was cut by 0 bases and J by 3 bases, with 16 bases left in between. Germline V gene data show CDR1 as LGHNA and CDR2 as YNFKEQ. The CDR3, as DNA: TGTGCCAGCAGCCAAGAGTTCTCCGGGGGAGGTACAGATACGCAGTATTTT. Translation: CASSQEFSGGGTDTQYF.

This CDR3 is CSASRGPNSHEQYF. CDR3 nucleotides: TGCAGTGCTAGTAGGGGCCCGAACAGTCACGAGCAGTACTTC. V usage is TRBV20-1 and J usage is TRBJ2-7; possible D gene TRBD1, 5 bases. Germline CDR1 and CDR2: DFQATT and SNEGSKA (reference sequence). The CDR3 extends over 14 amino acids. The V gene lost 3 bases and the J gene lost 5 bases, with 17 bases spanning the gap.

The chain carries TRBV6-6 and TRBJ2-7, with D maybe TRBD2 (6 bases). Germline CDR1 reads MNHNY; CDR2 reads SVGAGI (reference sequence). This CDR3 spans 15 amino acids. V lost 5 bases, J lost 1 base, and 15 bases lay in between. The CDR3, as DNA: TGTGCCAGCAGTGACCGGGACTTCACTTCCTACGAGCAGTACTTC. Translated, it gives CASSDRDFTSYEQYF.